Presented here are 31 T cell receptor beta chains from one specimen sequenced in a study of T cells after yellow fever vaccination. TCRdb reanalysed the 5' RACE reads using MiXCR and keeps one entry per CDR3 protein. Here the sample spans approximately 150,000 distinct CDR3 sequences, approximately 6.2% being singletons. The sequencing used CD4+ T cells sorted from PBMCs, collected on the day of the first yellow fever vaccination. The receptors here all came from a young man who received the YFV17D yellow fever vaccine.

This clonotype was picked up a small number of times. This chain joins TRBV5-1 and TRBJ1-1; D perhaps matches TRBD1 (5 bases). CDR3 length equals 15 residues. Per germline, CDR1 SGHRS and CDR2 YFSETQ. Trimming took off 3 bases at V and 1 base at J, with 13 bases between the two ends. The CDR3 loop is CASSWDGTQNTEAFF. The CDR3 region has the DNA TGCGCCAGCAGCTGGGACGGGACTCAGAACACTGAAGCTTTCTTT.

At least ten counts were recorded for this clonotype. The chain links TRBV11-2 to TRBJ2-3; D gene uncertain. V was shortened by 1 base and J by 1 base, with 6 bases between the two germline ends. Looked up from germline, CDR1 is SGHAT and CDR2 is FQNNGV. The CDR3 extends over 14 amino acids. The CDR3 DNA sequence: TGTGCCAGCAGCTTAGTGTCGGGCACAGATACGCAGTATTTT. Protein sequence: CASSLVSGTDTQYF. Filled out from reference TRBV11-2 and TRBJ2-3, the complete variable domain reads EAGVAQSPRYKIIEKRQSVAFWCNPISGHATLYWYQQILGQGPKLLIQFQNNGVVDDSQLPKDRFSAERLKGVDSTLKIQPAKLEDSAVYLCASSLVSGTDTQYFGPGTRLTVL.

The chain recombines TRBV7-9 with TRBJ1-2, with D perhaps TRBD1 (5 bases). Germline V gene lookup returns CDR1 SEHNR and CDR2 FQNEAQ (reference sequence). The V end was cut by 2 bases, the J end by 8 bases, with 12 bases between. The CDR3 has 13 amino acids. The CDR3 DNA is TGTGCCAGCAGCTTAATCGCAGGGAGAGGCTACACCTTC. This codes for CASSLIAGRGYTF.

The chain joins TRBV5-1 to TRBJ1-4; 7 nucleotides match TRBD1. Losses at the gene ends were 0 bases for V and 7 bases for J; bases not matched to a gene: 6. CDR3 length: 15 amino acids. CDR1 is SGHRS and CDR2 is YFSETQ in the germline V gene. The CDR3 DNA sequence: TGCGCCAGCAGCTTGGGACAGGGCATCGGTGAAAAACTGTTTTTT. Amino acid sequence: CASSLGQGIGEKLFF.

The chain's CDR3 is CAISESGYEQYV. The CDR3 DNA reads as TGTGCCATCAGTGAATCGGGGTACGAGCAGTACGTC. The V and J genes are TRBV10-3 and TRBJ2-7, with a weak D call TRBD2 (5 bases). The CDR3 covers 12 residues. The V gene lost 3 bases and the J gene lost 4 bases, with 7 bases spanning the gap. In germline, CDR1 is ENHRY, CDR2 SYGVKD.

The genes are TRBV4-2 and TRBJ2-2; D could derive from TRBD1 or TRBD2 (5 bases each). V lost 9 bases and J 2 bases, leaving 19 bases between the germline ends. The germline V gene has CDR1 LGHNA and CDR2 YNFKEQ. The CDR3 loop spans 16 amino acids. The CDR3 DNA is TGTGCCAGGGGCCCCCGGGGAAGGGGAAACACCGGGGAGCTGTTTTTT. This codes for CARGPRGRGNTGELFF.

This clonotype came up many times. V usage is TRBV29-1 and J usage is TRBJ2-3; 7 nucleotides match TRBD1. The V gene's germline CDR1 is SQVTM and CDR2 ANQGSEA. The CDR3 totals 15 residues. V dropped 1 base and J dropped 2; count of bases not matched to a gene: 6. The CDR3 bases are TGCAGCGTTGAAGCACTGGGACAGATCACAGATACGCAGTATTTT. It is translated as CSVEALGQITDTQYF.

At least ten counts were recorded for this clonotype. The chain carries TRBV12-3 or TRBV12-4 and TRBJ2-3; 12 bases line up with TRBD2. The CDR3 spans 18 residues. J gave up 9 bases and V 5 bases, and 18 bases lay outside the gene matches. Here the CDR3 reads CASSPPLRLAGALGTQYF. In nucleotides, the CDR3 is TGTGCCAGCAGTCCCCCACTTCGACTAGCGGGGGCCCTAGGGACGCAGTATTTT.

This clonotype has ten or more counts. This chain connects TRBV4-3 to TRBJ2-7; D might be TRBD1 (5 bases). Trimming stripped 4 bases from V and 7 bases from J, with 14 bases between. The CDR3 extends over 13 amino acids. CDR1 and CDR2 (germline): LGHNA, YSLEER. Here the CDR3 reads CASSRRPDSEQYV. In DNA form, the CDR3 reads TGCGCCAGCAGCCGAAGACCCGACAGTGAGCAGTACGTC.

The sample holds many counts of this clonotype. The V gene is TRBV7-2, the J gene TRBJ1-2; a weak D match, TRBD1 (6 bases). Trimming pared 3 bases from V and 1 base from J, leaving 6 bases between. This CDR3 is 13 amino acids long. Germline V gene data show CDR1 as SGHTA and CDR2 as FQGNSA. The DNA of the CDR3 is TGTGCCAGCAGCTTGGACAGTAACTATGGCTACACCTTC. This encodes CASSLDSNYGYTF. The whole variable domain, remainder taken from reference TRBV7-2 and TRBJ1-2, is GAGVSQSPSNKVTEKGKDVELRCDPISGHTALYWYRQSLGQGLEFLIYFQGNSAPDKSGLPSDRFSAERTGGSVSTLTIQRTQQEDSAVYLCASSLDSNYGYTFGSGTRLTVV.

This clonotype has only a few counts. The rearrangement joins TRBV6-1 to TRBJ2-5; a possible D gene is TRBD1 (6 bases). The V gene's germline CDR1 is MNHNS and CDR2 SASEGT. V lost 6 bases, J lost 4 bases, and 12 bases lay in between. The CDR3 contains 13 residues. For the CDR3, the DNA is TGTGCCAGCAGGACAACAGGGCGAGAGACCCAGTACTTC. It yields the protein CASRTTGRETQYF.

In its sample, this clonotype was seen a few times. The rearrangement joins TRBV4-1 to TRBJ2-2, with D possibly TRBD1 on 6 matching bases. CDR3 length equals 16 residues. The germline gives CDR1 MGHRA, CDR2 YSYEKL. Trimming took 2 bases from V and 2 from J, leaving 12 bases between them. CDR3 coding DNA: TGCGCCAGCAGCCAAAAAACCGGGACAAACACCGGGGAGCTGTTTTTT. Its translation: CASSQKTGTNTGELFF.

This chain joins TRBV5-5 and TRBJ1-5, with D hard to call. Germline lookup yields CDR1 SGHKS and CDR2 YYEKEE (reference sequence). V dropped 0 bases and J dropped 9 bases, with 10 bases sitting between them. This CDR3 is 13 amino acids long. The CDR3 bases are TGTGCCAGCAGCTTGGATGATGTTCGGCCCCAGCATTTT. It yields the protein CASSLDDVRPQHF.

This clonotype has a count of ten or more. The V call is TRBV7-2, the J call TRBJ2-5, with a tentative D call TRBD2 (6 bases). Germline values: CDR1 SGHTA, CDR2 FQGNSA. The CDR3 has 13 residues. Trimming took 5 bases from V and 6 from J, leaving 13 bases between them. The CDR3 spells CASSARGAQTQYF. The DNA for the CDR3 is TGTGCCAGCAGCGCGCGGGGCGCGCAGACCCAGTACTTC.

This clonotype was counted only a few times. The CDR3: CASSLGVGGWGTDTQYF. The CDR3 DNA reads TGCGCCAGCAGCTTGGGTGTGGGGGGCTGGGGCACAGATACGCAGTATTTT. This rearrangement joins TRBV5-1 to TRBJ2-3; D possibly uses TRBD1 or TRBD2 (6 bases each). CDR3 length: 17 amino acids. Deletions cut 0 bases from V and 1 base from J, with 15 bases between. Germline assignment: CDR1 SGHRS and CDR2 YFSETQ.

This clonotype has ten or more counts. V usage is TRBV7-9 and J usage is TRBJ1-2, with TRBD1 matching over 8 bases. The V gene's germline CDR1 is SEHNR and CDR2 FQNEAQ (reference sequence). V dropped 1 base and J dropped 4; count of bases not matched to a gene: 2. The CDR3 runs 14 residues. The CDR3 DNA follows: TGTGCCAGCAGCTTAGGGACAGGGTCCTATGGCTACACCTTC. This encodes CASSLGTGSYGYTF.

V and J are TRBV21-1 and TRBJ2-7; the D call TRBD2 from the table was never checked on the DNA. TRBV21-1 is termed a pseudogene. The CDR3 has 17 amino acids. The chain's CDR3 is CASSKVLRAGRRYEQYV. For the CDR3, the DNA is TGTGCCAGCAGCAAAGTGCTGAGAGCGGGGAGGAGGTACGAGCAGTACGTC.

J is TRBJ1-6 and V is TRBV6-6; possible D gene TRBD1, 5 bases. This CDR3 has 12 amino acids. The germline CDR1 and CDR2 sequences are MNHNY and SVGAGI (reference sequence). V was clipped by 7 bases and J by 14 bases, with 15 bases between them. The CDR3 DNA reads TGTGCCAGCATAAGGGGCCGCGGGACCCTCCACTTT. As protein: CASIRGRGTLHF.

This clonotype was seen many times. This chain joins TRBV7-6 and TRBJ2-7; the match to TRBD1 covers 9 bases. V shed 3 bases, J shed 5 bases, and the junction held 8 bases outside the gene matches. CDR3 size: 15 residues. Germline values: CDR1 SGHVS, CDR2 FNYEAQ. The DNA for the CDR3 is TGTGCCAGCAGCTTGACGGACAGGGGTTTTAACGAGCAGTACTTC. Translation: CASSLTDRGFNEQYF.

This chain connects TRBV20-1 to TRBJ2-7; a possible D gene is TRBD2 (5 bases). V was cut by 1 base and J by 3 bases, with 13 bases left in between. CDR3 length equals 14 residues. Germline V gives CDR1 DFQATT, CDR2 SNEGSKA (reference sequence). CDR3 DNA sequence: TGCAGTGCTAGAGTTACTCACCGGGGCTACGAGCAGTACTTC. Protein sequence: CSARVTHRGYEQYF.

This clonotype was seen many times. This rearrangement joins TRBV28 to TRBJ2-7; TRBD1 aligns across 7 bases. In germline, CDR1 is MDHEN, CDR2 SYDVKM. This CDR3 has 15 residues. Germline trimming cut 6 bases from V and 0 bases from J; bases unmatched to any gene: 8. In DNA form, the CDR3 reads TGTGCCAGCAGGGAACAGGGGCCGGCCTCCTACGAGCAGTACTTC. This gives the protein CASREQGPASYEQYF.

This clonotype has just a few counts. The chain couples TRBV4-1 to TRBJ1-1; unclear D gene. V lost 1 base to trimming and J lost 2 bases, with 8 bases between them. Germline-derived CDR1 and CDR2 are MGHRA and YSYEKL. This CDR3 is built from 14 residues. The CDR3 reads CASSQVGANTEAFF. In nucleotides, the CDR3 is TGCGCCAGCAGCCAAGTAGGCGCAAACACTGAAGCTTTCTTT.

This chain links TRBV5-4 with TRBJ1-6; D perhaps matches TRBD1 (6 bases). Germline assignment: CDR1 SGHNT and CDR2 YYREEE (reference sequence). Deletions cut 4 bases from V and 8 bases from J, with 16 bases between. This CDR3 contains 15 residues. In nucleotides, the CDR3 is TGTGCCAGCAGCCTCGATAGACAGGTCGATTCACCCCTCCACTTT. Protein: CASSLDRQVDSPLHF.

This clonotype was seen more than once but under ten times. V gene TRBV2 combines with J gene TRBJ2-7; 7 nucleotides line up with TRBD2. Per the germline V gene, CDR1 is SNHLY and CDR2 is FYNNEI. CDR3 length equals 13 residues. J gave up 2 bases and V 11 bases, and 9 bases lay outside the gene matches. The CDR3 DNA reads as TGTGCCGGCGCCCGGGACTATACCTACGAGCAGTACTTC. The encoded protein is CAGARDYTYEQYF.

This clonotype has only a few counts. V is TRBV24-1 and J is TRBJ2-1, with D tentatively TRBD2 (7 bases). The CDR3 has 15 residues. V was pared by 4 bases and J by 4 bases, with 13 bases between. The V gene's germline CDR1 is KGHDR and CDR2 SFDVKD. DNA for the CDR3: TGTGCCACCAGTGAGGGGGGGCCGGGTTACAATGAGCAGTTCTTC. It translates to CATSEGGPGYNEQFF.

The chain recombines TRBV6-6 with TRBJ2-1; D perhaps matches TRBD1 (5 bases). Germline V gene sequence: CDR1 MNHNY, CDR2 SVGAGI (reference sequence). The V gene lost 5 bases and the J gene lost 9 bases, with 11 bases spanning the gap. This CDR3 comprises 12 residues. DNA for the CDR3: TGTGCCAGCAGTAGGGGCGTTGGTGAGCAGTTCTTC. It yields the protein CASSRGVGEQFF.

This clonotype showed up many times. The rearrangement links TRBV7-6 to TRBJ2-5; 11 bases map to TRBD1. The CDR3 contains 15 residues. Germline CDR1 SGHVS, CDR2 FNYEAQ. V dropped 3 bases and J dropped 5; count of bases not matched to a gene: 5. Here the CDR3 DNA reads TGTGCCAGCAGCTTTTGGACAGGGGGCAGTGAGACCCAGTACTTC. It translates to CASSFWTGGSETQYF.

This clonotype has a count of ten or more. J is TRBJ1-1 and V is TRBV29-1, with D unresolved. The V end was cut by 1 base, the J end by 0 bases, with 6 bases between. The CDR3 loop spans 13 amino acids. CDR1 and CDR2 (germline): SQVTM, ANQGSEA. The DNA of the CDR3 is TGCAGCGTTGAAGCAGGAATGAACACTGAAGCTTTCTTT. Translation: CSVEAGMNTEAFF.

This clonotype was seen many times. CDR3 coding DNA: TGTGCCAGCAGCGTAGGACCGGGCGGGGTCAATGAGCAGTTCTTC. It encodes CASSVGPGGVNEQFF. The chain uses TRBV9 and TRBJ2-1, with D maybe TRBD2 (6 bases). The CDR3 is 15 residues long. CDR1 is SGDLS and CDR2 is YYNGEE in the germline V gene. V lost 0 bases and J 6 bases, leaving 13 bases between the germline ends.

This clonotype was recorded at least ten times. V and J are TRBV20-1 and TRBJ2-7, with 8 bases aligning to TRBD1. Germline V gives CDR1 DFQATT, CDR2 SNEGSKA (reference sequence). V gave up 6 bases and J gave up 7 bases; unmatched junction bases: 8. This CDR3 is built from 12 residues. CDR3 in DNA: TGCAGTGCCAGAAACGACAGGGGTGAGCAGTACTTC. This encodes CSARNDRGEQYF.

This clonotype came up many times. This chain uses TRBV11-2 with TRBJ2-1; 9 positions agree with TRBD1. The CDR3 contains 18 residues. CDR1 and CDR2 from the germline V gene are SGHAT and FQNNGV. Trimming cost V 5 bases and J 1 base; bases outside gene matches: 12. CDR3 loop: CASSPSYLGQGSYNEQFF. CDR3 nucleotides: TGTGCCAGCAGCCCATCTTACCTGGGACAGGGTTCCTACAATGAGCAGTTCTTC. The variable domain in full, with the rest retrieved from reference TRBV11-2 and TRBJ2-1, is EAGVAQSPRYKIIEKRQSVAFWCNPISGHATLYWYQQILGQGPKLLIQFQNNGVVDDSQLPKDRFSAERLKGVDSTLKIQPAKLEDSAVYLCASSPSYLGQGSYNEQFFGPGTRLTVL.